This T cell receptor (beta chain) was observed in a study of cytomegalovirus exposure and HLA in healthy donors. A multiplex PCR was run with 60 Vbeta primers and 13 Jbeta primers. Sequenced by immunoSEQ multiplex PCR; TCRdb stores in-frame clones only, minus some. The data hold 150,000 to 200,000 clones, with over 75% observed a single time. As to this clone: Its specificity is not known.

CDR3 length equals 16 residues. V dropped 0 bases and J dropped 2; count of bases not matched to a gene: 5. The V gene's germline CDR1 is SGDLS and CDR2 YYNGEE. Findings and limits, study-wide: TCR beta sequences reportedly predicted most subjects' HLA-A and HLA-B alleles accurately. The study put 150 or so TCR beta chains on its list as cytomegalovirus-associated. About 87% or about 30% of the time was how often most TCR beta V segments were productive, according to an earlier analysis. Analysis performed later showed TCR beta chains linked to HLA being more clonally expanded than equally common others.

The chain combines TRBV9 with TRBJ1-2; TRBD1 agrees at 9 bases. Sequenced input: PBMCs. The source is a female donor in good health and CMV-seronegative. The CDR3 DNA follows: TGTGCCAGCAGCGTAGGGATGGGACAGGGAAACTATGGCTACACCTTC. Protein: CASSVGMGQGNYGYTF.